The 2 T cell receptor beta chains in this list originate from one sample, sequenced in a study of OX40 agonist ivuxolimab in advanced cancers. Libraries were prepared by immunoSEQ multiplex PCR; TCRdb keeps only in-frame clonotypes and omits some of them. The profile shows roughly 60,000 clones, approximately 83% of them singletons. The material was CD4+ or CD8+ T cells sorted from blood, obtained in a trial of the OX40 agonist ivuxolimab. Receptor source: an adult with an advanced solid tumor such as melanoma, head and neck, liver or kidney cancer.

This clone was observed a single time. The rearrangement links TRBV6-1 to TRBJ1-2; D remains ambiguous. Germline values: CDR1 MNHNS, CDR2 SASEGT. The CDR3 length is 14 residues. The V end lost 0 bases, the J end lost 7 bases, and 12 bases lay between the germline ends. The DNA of the CDR3 is TGTGCCAGCAGTGAAGCGCCCAGGTCTAGTGGCTACACCTTC. Protein: CASSEAPRSSGYTF.

CDR3 in DNA: TGTGCCAGCAGGCTCGGCCAGGGGGCGCTTAACTATGGCTACACCTTC. It encodes CASRLGQGALNYGYTF. The chain is built from TRBV5-6 and TRBJ1-2; 8 bases align to TRBD1. Germline V CDR1 and CDR2: SGHDT, YYEEEE. Trimming at V came to 5 bases and at J to 1 base, leaving 10 bases not matched to a gene. The CDR3 runs 16 residues.